A single sample is the source of the 4 T cell receptor beta chains below, sequenced in a study of cytomegalovirus exposure and HLA in healthy donors. The repertoire was sequenced with immunoSEQ multiplex PCR; TCRdb's copy has only in-frame clones and lacks some. Here the sample spans over 200,000 clones, roughly 91% being singletons. Sequencing was carried out using PBMCs. Receptors were obtained from a woman in her late teens or twenties in good health and CMV-seropositive.

The rearrangement joins TRBV5-4 to TRBJ1-1; weak D call: TRBD1 (5 bases). With 3 bases removed from V and 4 bases from J, the gap between germline ends came to 16 bases. The CDR3 sequence is 15 residues long. Germline V lookup: CDR1 SGHNT, CDR2 YYREEE (reference sequence). CDR3 residues: CASSYEHQGGTEAFF. Here the CDR3 DNA reads TGTGCCAGCAGCTATGAACATCAGGGAGGCACTGAAGCTTTCTTT.

V usage is TRBV4-1 and J usage is TRBJ2-7; the D is unclear. CDR3 size: 15 residues. Looked up from germline, CDR1 is MGHRA and CDR2 is YSYEKL. The germline V and J ends were trimmed by 0 bases and 2 bases, with 11 bases remaining between them. The chain's CDR3 is CASSQDPYSPYEQYF. In nucleotides, the CDR3 is TGCGCCAGCAGCCAAGATCCGTATAGCCCCTACGAGCAGTACTTC.

This rearrangement joins TRBV19 to TRBJ2-1, with 7 bases fitting TRBD1. The trim removed 8 bases at V and 0 bases at J, leaving 4 bases unmatched. The germline gives CDR1 LNHDA, CDR2 SQIVND (reference sequence). This CDR3 is built from 14 residues. In DNA, the CDR3 is TGTGCCAGTCTCAGGGACAGCTCCTACAATGAGCAGTTCTTC. As protein: CASLRDSSYNEQFF.

The chain links TRBV28 to TRBJ2-3; 9 bases map to TRBD1. Germline CDR1 reads MDHEN; CDR2 reads SYDVKM. The CDR3 spans 14 residues. With V trimmed by 5 bases and J by 6 bases, 6 bases remained unmatched. The CDR3 here is CASSVTGGADTQYF. The CDR3 nucleotides read TGTGCCAGCAGTGTAACAGGGGGCGCGGATACGCAGTATTTT.